The 14 T cell receptor beta chains in this list originate from one sample, sequenced in a study of technical replicates of blood from a few donors. Assay: immunoSEQ multiplex PCR; the TCRdb copy retains only in-frame clones and omits some. The sample lists roughly 85,000 clones, about 94% occurring once. The sample was T cells isolated from PBMCs. The source is a human donor in good health.

The rearrangement links TRBV5-6 to TRBJ2-1; 13 bases match TRBD2. The germline CDR1 and CDR2 sequences are SGHDT and YYEEEE. The CDR3 sequence is 15 residues long. V was pared by 4 bases and J by 7 bases, with 5 bases of the junction left unmatched. This CDR3 reads CASSPRGLAGNEQFF. The CDR3 DNA reads TGTGCCAGCAGCCCTAGGGGACTAGCGGGAAATGAGCAGTTCTTC.

The J gene is TRBJ2-3, the V gene TRBV7-2, with 13 bases aligning to TRBD2. The CDR3 contains 17 residues. V lost 3 bases to trimming and J lost 4 bases; unmatched junction nucleotides: 7. Germline V gene lookup returns CDR1 SGHTA and CDR2 FQGNSA. CDR3 amino acids: CASSFPTSGGDPDTQYF. Written as DNA, the CDR3 is TGTGCCAGCAGCTTCCCTACTAGCGGGGGGGACCCAGATACGCAGTATTTT.

V gene TRBV10-3 combines with J gene TRBJ2-5; TRBD1 agrees at 9 bases. CDR1 ENHRY and CDR2 SYGVKD come from the germline V gene. The CDR3 extends over 14 amino acids. The V segment lost 6 bases and the J segment 4 bases; nucleotides outside the gene matches: 6. The CDR3 protein is CAIRSGTGRETQYF. The CDR3 DNA is TGTGCCATCAGATCCGGGACAGGGAGAGAGACCCAGTACTTC.

The chain recombines TRBV10-3 with TRBJ2-1, with 12 bases identical to TRBD1. Trimming took 7 bases from V and 5 from J; bases not matched to a gene: 9. From germline, CDR1 is ENHRY and CDR2 SYGVKD. This CDR3 has 16 residues. The CDR3 coding sequence is TGTGCCATCATGGGACAGGGGGCCTTATTGGACAATGAGCAGTTCTTC. Encoded protein: CAIMGQGALLDNEQFF.

This chain links TRBV4-1 with TRBJ2-7, with 9 nucleotides matching TRBD2. The V gene end was trimmed by 4 bases and the J gene end by 3 bases; junction bases not matched to a gene: 7. Germline assignment: CDR1 MGHRA and CDR2 YSYEKL. The CDR3 consists of 15 residues. The chain's CDR3 is CASSPHSGSGYEQYF. CDR3 bases: TGCGCCAGCAGCCCGCATAGCGGGAGTGGCTACGAGCAGTACTTC.

The rearrangement links TRBV7-9 to TRBJ1-4, with D hard to call. The CDR3 is 15 residues long. Looked up from germline, CDR1 is SEHNR and CDR2 is FQNEAQ (reference sequence). V shed 4 bases and J shed 0 bases, with 9 bases lying between them. The CDR3 DNA sequence: TGTGCCAGCAGCTCCTTTATAGCAACTAATGAAAAACTGTTTTTT. Protein product: CASSSFIATNEKLFF.

The V call is TRBV29-1, the J call TRBJ2-7; tentative D call: TRBD2 (5 bases). With 1 base removed from V and 0 bases from J, the gap between germline ends came to 13 bases. This CDR3 has 15 amino acids. Germline V gene lookup returns CDR1 SQVTM and CDR2 ANQGSEA. The CDR3 spells CSVEGGAVSSYEQYF. The CDR3 DNA follows: TGCAGCGTTGAAGGGGGAGCGGTGAGCTCCTACGAGCAGTACTTC.

V and J are TRBV11-2 and TRBJ2-1; D may be TRBD1 (6 bases). CDR1 is SGHAT, CDR2 FQNNGV, per germline. V lost 2 bases to trimming and J lost 4 bases, with 12 bases between them. This CDR3 is 15 amino acids long. This CDR3 is CASSLPGAGYNEQFF. The CDR3 coding sequence is TGTGCCAGCAGCTTACCAGGGGCGGGTTACAATGAGCAGTTCTTC.

The chain joins TRBV18 to TRBJ1-2, with D possibly being TRBD1 (5 bases). Germline V gene data show CDR1 as KGHSH and CDR2 as LQKENI. The CDR3 totals 14 residues. The V end was cut by 3 bases, the J end by 6 bases, with 14 bases between. The CDR3 region has the DNA TGTGCCAGCTCACCTGATGCAGGGATAAATGGCTACACCTTC. Residues: CASSPDAGINGYTF.

The chain is built from TRBV4-1 and TRBJ2-7; D call uncertain. Germline V CDR1 and CDR2: MGHRA, YSYEKL. The V end lost 4 bases, the J end lost 5 bases, and 15 bases lay between the germline ends. The CDR3 contains 14 residues. The CDR3 DNA reads as TGCGCCAGCAGCCCGAGAGGCATGCCCCACGAGCAGTACTTC. Its protein product is CASSPRGMPHEQYF.

The chain employs TRBV28 and TRBJ2-1; 10 bases align to TRBD2. V lost 6 bases, J lost 5 bases, and 10 bases stayed unmatched. Germline assignment: CDR1 MDHEN and CDR2 SYDVKM. This CDR3 is built from 16 residues. CDR3 DNA sequence: TGTGCCAGCAGGGGAATCCTAGCGGGAGTCCACAATGAGCAGTTCTTC. Protein sequence: CASRGILAGVHNEQFF.

This CDR3 reads CASSTSLAGGPYNEQFF. CDR3 nucleotides: TGTGCCAGCAGCACAAGCCTAGCGGGGGGGCCCTACAATGAGCAGTTCTTC. V gene TRBV7-6 combines with J gene TRBJ2-1; the match to TRBD2 covers 12 bases. Per the germline V gene, CDR1 is SGHVS and CDR2 is FNYEAQ. J lost 2 bases, V lost 5 bases, and 7 bases had no gene match. The CDR3 contains 17 residues.

J is TRBJ1-4 and V is TRBV28; D call uncertain. This CDR3 spans 18 amino acids. V was clipped by 10 bases and J by 0 bases, with 24 bases between them. In germline, CDR1 is MDHEN, CDR2 SYDVKM. The CDR3 DNA follows: TGTGCCACCTTATCCCTGACGGTCCGACTTACAACTAATGAAAAACTGTTTTTT. Its translation: CATLSLTVRLTTNEKLFF.

This clone showed up just once. The V and J genes are TRBV11-2 and TRBJ2-1, with 11 bases aligning to TRBD2. From germline, CDR1 is SGHAT and CDR2 FQNNGV. The CDR3 runs to 14 residues. The V gene end was trimmed by 6 bases and the J gene end by 7 bases; junction bases not matched to a gene: 5. Here the CDR3 reads CASRTSGNINEQFF. The CDR3, as DNA: TGTGCCAGCAGGACTAGCGGGAATATAAATGAGCAGTTCTTC.